This T cell receptor beta chain was observed in a study of neoadjuvant anti-PD-1 for oral cavity cancer. Study in general: Nivolumab at 3 mg/kg was mostly given biweekly, three to four doses, pre-surgery.

Germline CDR1 SGDLS, CDR2 YYNGEE. The V and J ends lost 2 bases and 6 bases respectively, with 18 bases between them. This CDR3 comprises 16 residues. The repertoire was sequenced with immunoSEQ multiplex PCR; TCRdb's copy has only in-frame clones and lacks some. Of around 60,000 clones in the sample, more than 65% are singletons; the top ten hold approximately 2.8%. Patients were newly diagnosed with stage II-IVA oral cavity squamous cell carcinoma without prior systemic or radiation treatment. Cohort: HPV-negative, locally advanced oral cavity squamous cell carcinoma patients. General study points: Higher pretreatment blood Treg/Th17 ratios correlated with higher pretreatment blood and lower post-treatment tumor TCRbeta clonality.

As concerns this clone: Antigen: not known.

Sequencing was performed on PBMCs, taken before nivolumab (anti-PD-1) treatment. This TCR came from a person aged 35-80 years with oral cavity squamous cell carcinoma. V is TRBV9 and J is TRBJ2-1; D may be TRBD2 (6 bases). The CDR3 DNA is TGTGCCAGCAGCGTCAGTGACTGGCGGGGCCTCAATGAGCAGTTCTTC. This encodes CASSVSDWRGLNEQFF.